In its sample, the clone carrying this T cell receptor beta chain was seen a few times. The CDR3 is 15 amino acids. Germline values: CDR1 SGHDT, CDR2 YYEEEE. Trimming at V came to 3 bases and at J to 9 bases, leaving 8 bases not matched to a gene. The data derive from a study of early T cells in non-severe SARS-CoV-2 infection. Individual cDNA molecules received unique molecular identifiers. Each CDR3 protein is one row after TCRdb ran MiXCR on the 5' RACE reads. The data show 20,000 to 30,000 distinct CDR3 sequences, with approximately 3.9% seen just once and 4.4% held by the top ten. The V call is TRBV5-6, the J call TRBJ2-1, with 11 bases matching TRBD2. This receptor was obtained from an adult who was a healthcare worker with PCR-confirmed SARS-CoV-2 infection or an uninfected control (not recorded which). The sequenced sample was whole blood. This CDR3 is CASSSSSGRNGEQFF. The DNA of the CDR3 is TGTGCCAGCAGCTCGTCTAGCGGGAGGAATGGTGAGCAGTTCTTC. Full variable domain (missing parts from reference TRBV5-6 and TRBJ2-1): DAGVTQSPTHLIKTRGQQVTLRCSPKSGHDTVSWYQQALGQGPQFIFQYYEEEERQRGNFPDRFSGHQFPNYSSELNVNALLLGDSALYLCASSSSSGRNGEQFFGPGTRLTVL.